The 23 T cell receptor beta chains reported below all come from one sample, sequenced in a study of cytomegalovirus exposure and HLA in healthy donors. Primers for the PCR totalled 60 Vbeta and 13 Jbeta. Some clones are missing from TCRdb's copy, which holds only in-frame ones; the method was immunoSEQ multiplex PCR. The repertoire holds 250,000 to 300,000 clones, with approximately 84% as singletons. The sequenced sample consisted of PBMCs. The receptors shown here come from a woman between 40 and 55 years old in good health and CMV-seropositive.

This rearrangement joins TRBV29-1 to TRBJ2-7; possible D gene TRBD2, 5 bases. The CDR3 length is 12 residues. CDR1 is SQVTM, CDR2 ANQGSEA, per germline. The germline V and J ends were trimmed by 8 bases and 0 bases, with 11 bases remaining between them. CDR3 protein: CSPRGFSYEQYF. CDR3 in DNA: TGCAGCCCCCGCGGGTTCTCCTACGAGCAGTACTTC.

The CDR3 DNA follows: TGTGCCAGCAGGGCCACAGGGTCGTTTAGAGCTTTCTTT. Protein: CASRATGSFRAFF. The chain carries TRBV2 and TRBJ1-1, with D possibly being TRBD1 (6 bases). The CDR3 spans 13 residues. V gave up 6 bases and J gave up 10 bases, with 18 bases separating them. The germline CDR1 and CDR2 sequences are SNHLY and FYNNEI.

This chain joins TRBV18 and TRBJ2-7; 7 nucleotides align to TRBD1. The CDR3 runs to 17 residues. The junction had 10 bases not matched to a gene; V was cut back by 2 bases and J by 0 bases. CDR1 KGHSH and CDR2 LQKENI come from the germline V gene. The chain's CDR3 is CASSPFLGQASSYEQYF. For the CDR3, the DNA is TGTGCCAGCTCACCATTCCTAGGACAGGCCAGCTCCTACGAGCAGTACTTC.

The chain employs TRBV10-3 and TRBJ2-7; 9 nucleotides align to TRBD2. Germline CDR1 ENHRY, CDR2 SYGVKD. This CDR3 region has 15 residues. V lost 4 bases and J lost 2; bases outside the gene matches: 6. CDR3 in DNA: TGTGCCATCAGTGGAAGCCTAGCGGGGACCTACGAGCAGTACTTC. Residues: CAISGSLAGTYEQYF.

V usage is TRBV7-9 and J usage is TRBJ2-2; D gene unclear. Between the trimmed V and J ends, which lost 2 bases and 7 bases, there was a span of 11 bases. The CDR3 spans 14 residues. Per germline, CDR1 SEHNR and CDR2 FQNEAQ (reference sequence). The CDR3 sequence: CASSLIQFGGELFF. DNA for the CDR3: TGTGCCAGCAGCTTAATACAGTTCGGCGGGGAGCTGTTTTTT.

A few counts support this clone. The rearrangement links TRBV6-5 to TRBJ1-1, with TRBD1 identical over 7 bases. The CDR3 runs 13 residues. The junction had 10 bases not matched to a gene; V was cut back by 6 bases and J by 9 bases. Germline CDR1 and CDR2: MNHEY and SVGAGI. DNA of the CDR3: TGTGCCAGCAGCCCCGAGAAGGGGGCGCAAGCTTTCTTT. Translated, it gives CASSPEKGAQAFF.

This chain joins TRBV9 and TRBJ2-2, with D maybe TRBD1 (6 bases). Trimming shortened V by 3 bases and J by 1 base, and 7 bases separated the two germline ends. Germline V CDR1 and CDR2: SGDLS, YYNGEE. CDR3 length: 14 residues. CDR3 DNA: TGTGCCAGCAGCGCGGGACAGAACACCGGGGAGCTGTTTTTT. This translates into CASSAGQNTGELFF.

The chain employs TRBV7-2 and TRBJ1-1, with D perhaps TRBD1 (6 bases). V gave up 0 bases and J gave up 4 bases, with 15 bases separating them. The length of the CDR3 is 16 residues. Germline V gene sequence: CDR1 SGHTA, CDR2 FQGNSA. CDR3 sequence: CASSLAGGGWGTEAFF. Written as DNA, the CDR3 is TGTGCCAGCAGCTTAGCGGGGGGGGGCTGGGGCACTGAAGCTTTCTTT.

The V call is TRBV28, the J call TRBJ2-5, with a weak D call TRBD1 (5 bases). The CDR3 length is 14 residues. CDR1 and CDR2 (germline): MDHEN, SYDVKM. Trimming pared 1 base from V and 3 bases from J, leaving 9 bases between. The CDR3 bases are TGTGCCAGCAGTTTATCCGTCAGGGAAGAGACCCAGTACTTC. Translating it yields CASSLSVREETQYF.

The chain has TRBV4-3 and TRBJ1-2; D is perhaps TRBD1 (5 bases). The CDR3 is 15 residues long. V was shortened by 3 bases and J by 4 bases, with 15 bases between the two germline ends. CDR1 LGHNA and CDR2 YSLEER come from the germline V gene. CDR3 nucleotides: TGCGCCAGCAGCCAGGATACCGGGACTCTCTATGGCTACACCTTC. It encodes CASSQDTGTLYGYTF.

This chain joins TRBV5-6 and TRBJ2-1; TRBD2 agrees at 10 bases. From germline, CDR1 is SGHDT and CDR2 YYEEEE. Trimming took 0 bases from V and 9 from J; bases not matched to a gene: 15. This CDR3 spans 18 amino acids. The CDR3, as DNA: TGTGCCAGCAGCTTGGCTAGAGGGGCTAGCGGGAGATTAGGTGAGCAGTTCTTC. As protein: CASSLARGASGRLGEQFF. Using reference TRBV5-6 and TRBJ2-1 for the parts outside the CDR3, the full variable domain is DAGVTQSPTHLIKTRGQQVTLRCSPKSGHDTVSWYQQALGQGPQFIFQYYEEEERQRGNFPDRFSGHQFPNYSSELNVNALLLGDSALYLCASSLARGASGRLGEQFFGPGTRLTVL.

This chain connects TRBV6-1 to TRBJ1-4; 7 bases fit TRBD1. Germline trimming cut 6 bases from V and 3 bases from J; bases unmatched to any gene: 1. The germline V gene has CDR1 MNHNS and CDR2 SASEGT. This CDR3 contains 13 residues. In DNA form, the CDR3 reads TGTGCCAGCAGGACAGGGCCTAATGAAAAACTGTTTTTT. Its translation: CASRTGPNEKLFF.

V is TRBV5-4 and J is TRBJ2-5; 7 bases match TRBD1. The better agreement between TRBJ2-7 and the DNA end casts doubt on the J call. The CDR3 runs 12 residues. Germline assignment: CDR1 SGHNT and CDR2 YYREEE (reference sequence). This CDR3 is CASSGDSYEQYF. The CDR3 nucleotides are TGTGCCAGCAGCGGGGACAGTTACGAGCAGTACTTC.

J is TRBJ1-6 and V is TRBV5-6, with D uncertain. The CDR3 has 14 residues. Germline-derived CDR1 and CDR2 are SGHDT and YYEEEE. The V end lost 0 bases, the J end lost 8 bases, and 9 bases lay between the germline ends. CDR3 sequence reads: CASSLAGNYSPLHF. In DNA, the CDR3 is TGTGCCAGCAGCTTGGCTGGCAATTATTCACCCCTCCACTTT.

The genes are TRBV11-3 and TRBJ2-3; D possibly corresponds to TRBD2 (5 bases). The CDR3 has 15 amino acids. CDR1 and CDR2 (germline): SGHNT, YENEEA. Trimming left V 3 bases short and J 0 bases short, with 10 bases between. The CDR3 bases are TGTGCCAGCAGCTTTGAAGCGGCTAGCACAGATACGCAGTATTTT. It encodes CASSFEAASTDTQYF.

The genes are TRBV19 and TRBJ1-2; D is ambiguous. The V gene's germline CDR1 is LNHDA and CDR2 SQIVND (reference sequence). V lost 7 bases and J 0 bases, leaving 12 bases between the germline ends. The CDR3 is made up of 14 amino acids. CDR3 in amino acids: CASTRNAANYGYTF. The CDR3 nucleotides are TGTGCCAGTACCCGAAACGCGGCTAACTATGGCTACACCTTC.

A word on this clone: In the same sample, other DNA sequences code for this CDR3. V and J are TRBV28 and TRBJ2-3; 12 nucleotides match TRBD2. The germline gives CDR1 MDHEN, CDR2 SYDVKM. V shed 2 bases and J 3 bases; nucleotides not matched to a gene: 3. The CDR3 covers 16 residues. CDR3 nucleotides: TGTGCCAGCAGTTTAGGGCTAGCGGGAGGGACAGATACGCAGTATTTT. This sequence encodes CASSLGLAGGTDTQYF.

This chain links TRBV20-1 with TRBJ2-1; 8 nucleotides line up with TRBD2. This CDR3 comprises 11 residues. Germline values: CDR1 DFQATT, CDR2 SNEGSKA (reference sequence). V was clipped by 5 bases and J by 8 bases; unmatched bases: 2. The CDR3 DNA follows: TGCAGTGCTCGGACTAGCCATGAGCAGTTCTTC. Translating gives CSARTSHEQFF.

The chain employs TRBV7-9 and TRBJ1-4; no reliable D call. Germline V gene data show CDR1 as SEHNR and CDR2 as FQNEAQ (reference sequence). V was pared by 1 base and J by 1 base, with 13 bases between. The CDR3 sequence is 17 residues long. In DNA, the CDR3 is TGTGCCAGCAGCTTAGGGCAGCTCGGGGTAACTAATGAAAAACTGTTTTTT. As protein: CASSLGQLGVTNEKLFF.

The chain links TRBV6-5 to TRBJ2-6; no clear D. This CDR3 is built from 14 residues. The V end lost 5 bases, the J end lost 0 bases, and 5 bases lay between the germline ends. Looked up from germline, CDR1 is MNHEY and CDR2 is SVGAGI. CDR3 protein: CASSELSGANVLTF. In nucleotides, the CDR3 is TGTGCCAGCAGTGAACTCTCTGGGGCCAACGTCCTGACTTTC.

The CDR3 DNA follows: TGTGCCAGCAGCACAATTACCGGGACAAGGGCTGAAGCTTTCTTT. Its translation: CASSTITGTRAEAFF. V is TRBV14 and J is TRBJ1-1; weak D call: TRBD1 (6 bases). Trimming pared 5 bases from V and 6 bases from J, leaving 19 bases between. The CDR3 has 15 residues. Per the germline V gene, CDR1 is SGHDN and CDR2 is FVKESK.

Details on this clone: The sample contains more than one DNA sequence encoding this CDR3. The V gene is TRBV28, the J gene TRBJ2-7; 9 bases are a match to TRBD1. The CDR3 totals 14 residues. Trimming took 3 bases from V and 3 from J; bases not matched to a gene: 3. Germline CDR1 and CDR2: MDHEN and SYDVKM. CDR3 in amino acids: CASSLGQGNYEQYF. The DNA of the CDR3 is TGTGCCAGCAGTTTGGGACAGGGAAACTACGAGCAGTACTTC.

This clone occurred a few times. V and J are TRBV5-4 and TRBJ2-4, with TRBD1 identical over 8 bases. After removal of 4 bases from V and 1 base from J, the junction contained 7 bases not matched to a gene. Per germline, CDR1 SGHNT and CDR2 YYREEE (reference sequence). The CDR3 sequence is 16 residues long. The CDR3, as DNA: TGTGCCAGCAGCCCCAACACAGGGGGGGCCAAAAACATTCAGTACTTC. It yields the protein CASSPNTGGAKNIQYF.